The 19 T cell receptor beta chains below come from one sample, sequenced in a study of OX40 agonist ivuxolimab in advanced cancers. The assay was immunoSEQ multiplex PCR, and TCRdb's table has in-frame clones only and misses some. The table shows some 78,000 clones, with 88% occurring only once. This specimen consisted of CD4+ or CD8+ T cells sorted from blood, obtained in a trial of the OX40 agonist ivuxolimab. These TCRs come from an adult with an advanced solid tumor such as melanoma, head and neck, liver or kidney cancer.

There are a few counts of this clone. J is TRBJ1-2 and V is TRBV4-1, with 7 bases lining up with TRBD1. Trimming cost V 2 bases and J 2 bases; bases outside gene matches: 5. The CDR3 totals 15 residues. From germline, CDR1 is MGHRA and CDR2 YSYEKL. The DNA for the CDR3 is TGCGCCAGCAGCCAACTTGGGACAGACAACTATGGCTACACCTTC. This gives the protein CASSQLGTDNYGYTF.

The genes are TRBV28 and TRBJ2-7; no firm D call. There are 13 residues in the CDR3. V lost 6 bases, J lost 2 bases, and 11 bases lay in between. Germline CDR1 and CDR2: MDHEN and SYDVKM. The CDR3 DNA reads as TGTGCCAGCAGCCGGCTAGGAGCCTACGAGCAGTACTTC. Translation: CASSRLGAYEQYF.

This rearrangement joins TRBV10-1 to TRBJ1-1; no reliable D call. CDR3 length: 10 amino acids. The germline gives CDR1 WNHNN, CDR2 SYGVQD (reference sequence). V lost 8 bases, J lost 5 bases, and 6 bases lay in between. CDR3 nucleotides: TGCGCCAGCCGTCCGACTGAAGCTTTCTTT. It is translated as CASRPTEAFF.

The rearrangement links TRBV7-2 to TRBJ1-2, with TRBD1 matching 7 bases. Germline trimming cut 3 bases from V and 1 base from J; bases unmatched to any gene: 11. This CDR3 has 17 residues. In germline, CDR1 is SGHTA, CDR2 FQGNSA. The CDR3 sequence: CASSFIYRDSDNYGYTF. The CDR3 DNA sequence: TGTGCCAGCAGCTTCATATATAGGGACAGTGATAACTATGGCTACACCTTC. The full variable domain, completed using reference TRBV7-2 and TRBJ1-2, is GAGVSQSPSNKVTEKGKDVELRCDPISGHTALYWYRQSLGQGLEFLIYFQGNSAPDKSGLPSDRFSAERTGGSVSTLTIQRTQQEDSAVYLCASSFIYRDSDNYGYTFGSGTRLTVV.

This chain links TRBV9 with TRBJ1-3; D unresolved. Trimming cost V 0 bases and J 4 bases, with 5 bases left between them. Germline V gene sequence: CDR1 SGDLS, CDR2 YYNGEE. The CDR3 runs 13 residues. CDR3 coding DNA: TGTGCCAGCAGCGTAGATGAGGGAAACACCATATATTTT. This sequence encodes CASSVDEGNTIYF.

The V call is TRBV28, the J call TRBJ1-2; D unresolved. Germline-derived CDR1 and CDR2 are MDHEN and SYDVKM. The CDR3 runs to 12 residues. V was trimmed by 4 bases and J by 3 bases, leaving 6 bases between them. In DNA, the CDR3 is TGTGCCAGCAGTTGGAGGGACTATGGCTACACCTTC. It yields the protein CASSWRDYGYTF.

The chain carries TRBV4-2 and TRBJ2-3, with TRBD2 matching 11 bases. This CDR3 has 17 residues. Losses at the gene ends were 7 bases for V and 5 bases for J; bases not matched to a gene: 14. Germline V gene data show CDR1 as LGHNA and CDR2 as YNFKEQ. In nucleotides, the CDR3 is TGTGCCAGCACCTCCTCCTGGGGTAGCGGGGGGGTAGATACGCAGTATTTT. Translating it yields CASTSSWGSGGVDTQYF.

The rearrangement joins TRBV7-9 to TRBJ2-5, with D possibly being TRBD2 (5 bases). Germline V gene lookup returns CDR1 SEHNR and CDR2 FQNEAQ (reference sequence). This CDR3 contains 15 residues. Trimming removed 5 bases at V and 3 bases at J, with 16 bases between. In DNA, the CDR3 is TGTGCCAGCAGCCGTACGGGGAGACCCGAAGAGACCCAGTACTTC. It encodes CASSRTGRPEETQYF.

The chain is built from TRBV7-3 and TRBJ1-1; D call uncertain. The germline gives CDR1 SGHTA, CDR2 FQGTGA. V was clipped by 4 bases and J by 1 base, with 7 bases between them. The CDR3 is 13 residues long. Written as DNA, the CDR3 is TGTGCCAGCAGCTCCCAAGCGAACACTGAAGCTTTCTTT. Translation: CASSSQANTEAFF.

This clone was found once. The chain carries TRBV11-3 and TRBJ1-1; no clear D. This CDR3 has 13 residues. Trimming took 0 bases from V and 1 from J, leaving 3 bases between them. CDR1 SGHNT and CDR2 YENEEA come from the germline V gene. CDR3 sequence: CASSLDKNTEAFF. The CDR3 DNA reads as TGTGCCAGCAGCTTAGATAAGAACACTGAAGCTTTCTTT.

The rearrangement links TRBV14 to TRBJ2-1; 9 bases are shared with TRBD1. Germline CDR1 and CDR2: SGHDN and FVKESK. CDR3 length equals 15 residues. V lost 5 bases, J lost 5 bases, and 7 bases stayed unmatched. The CDR3 sequence: CASSEGGTGNNEQFF. The DNA of the CDR3 is TGTGCCAGCAGCGAAGGAGGGACAGGGAACAATGAGCAGTTCTTC.

The V gene is TRBV2, the J gene TRBJ1-1; D is ambiguous. Trimming removed 4 bases from V and 3 bases from J, with 6 bases in between. CDR3 length: 12 amino acids. The germline gives CDR1 SNHLY, CDR2 FYNNEI. CDR3 bases: TGTGCCAGCAGTGTGGAGGACACTGAAGCTTTCTTT. This translates into CASSVEDTEAFF.

This clone was detected a few times. This chain links TRBV15 with TRBJ1-1; D remains ambiguous. This CDR3 contains 11 residues. V lost 0 bases and J 5 bases, leaving 1 base between the germline ends. Germline-derived CDR1 and CDR2 are LNHNV and YYDKDF (reference sequence). CDR3 in amino acids: CATSRDTEAFF. DNA of the CDR3: TGTGCCACCAGCAGAGATACTGAAGCTTTCTTT.

V usage is TRBV20-1 and J usage is TRBJ1-1; D remains ambiguous. CDR3 size: 11 residues. CDR1 and CDR2 from the germline V gene are DFQATT and SNEGSKA (reference sequence). With 6 bases removed from V and 11 bases from J, the gap between germline ends came to 16 bases. CDR3 sequence: CSAPGEPGAFF. CDR3 sequence (DNA): TGCAGTGCCCCAGGAGAGCCTGGGGCTTTCTTT.

The gene calls are TRBV7-8 and TRBJ2-1; D remains ambiguous. In germline, CDR1 is SGHVS, CDR2 FQNEAQ. V lost 6 bases and J 8 bases, leaving 17 bases between the germline ends. The CDR3 covers 14 residues. This CDR3 reads CASRYISTADEQFF. CDR3 bases: TGTGCCAGCAGATATATTTCGACGGCGGATGAGCAGTTCTTC.

A note on this clone: One junction end disagrees with the germline gene, perhaps due to a read error. V usage is TRBV13 and J usage is TRBJ1-5; D is perhaps TRBD1 (5 bases). This CDR3 is 17 amino acids long. The germline gives CDR1 PRHDT, CDR2 FYEKMQ (reference sequence). This CDR3 reads CASSVGTLFGGNQPQHF. CDR3 nucleotides: TGTGCCAGCAGCGTAGGGACGTTATTTGGTGGCAATCAGCCCCAGCATTTT.

The rearrangement joins TRBV18 to TRBJ1-5; D not resolved. This CDR3 spans 16 amino acids. In germline, CDR1 is KGHSH, CDR2 LQKENI. The V and J ends lost 2 bases and 0 bases respectively, with 11 bases between them. The CDR3 region is CASSPVDGDSNQPQHF. CDR3 sequence (DNA): TGTGCCAGCTCACCAGTTGACGGTGATAGCAATCAGCCCCAGCATTTT.

The V gene is TRBV18, the J gene TRBJ2-1; D possibly corresponds to TRBD1 (6 bases). From germline, CDR1 is KGHSH and CDR2 LQKENI. CDR3 length: 13 amino acids. V lost 6 bases, J lost 7 bases, and 13 bases lay in between. The CDR3 nucleotides are TGTGCCAGCTCGTCAGGGGCAGGGAATGAGCAGTTCTTC. It encodes CASSSGAGNEQFF.

The J gene is TRBJ1-4, the V gene TRBV18, with D possibly TRBD1 on 5 matching bases. V was clipped by 3 bases and J by 5 bases, with 10 bases between them. Germline values: CDR1 KGHSH, CDR2 LQKENI. This CDR3 is 14 amino acids long. In DNA, the CDR3 is TGTGCCAGCTCACCTACAGACAGCAATGAAAAACTGTTTTTT. Amino acid sequence: CASSPTDSNEKLFF. The full variable domain, its missing parts supplied by reference TRBV18 and TRBJ1-4, is NAGVMQNPRHLVRRRGQEARLRCSPMKGHSHVYWYRQLPEEGLKFMVYLQKENIIDESGMPKERFSAEFPKEGPSILRIQQVVRGDSAAYFCASSPTDSNEKLFFGSGTQLSVL.